Listed below are T cell receptor beta chains from one sample, sequenced in a study of tumor and adjacent non-tumor tissue in lung cancer. In TCRdb, the multiplex PCR reads were re-called with MiXCR into one record per CDR3 protein. The data contain 100,000 to 120,000 distinct CDR3 sequences, around 82% of them singletons. Specimen: lung tumor tissue. These receptors all stem from a man in his 70s with non-small cell lung cancer. Each CDR3 is given with its conserved first and last residue. A D gene is named only where the DNA matches it firmly. The size field is filled for only some rows; it gives once, few, many or a size class.

d_gene	abundance	j_gene	v_gene	CDR3aa	CDR3nt
TRBD1	.	TRBJ2-1	TRBV6-5	CASSYSGQRYNKQSF	TGTGCCAGCAGTTACTCGGGACAGAGGTACAATAAGCAGTCCTTC
.	.	TRBJ2-2	TRBV7-8	CASSLITVNTGDLFF	TGTGCCAGCAGCTTAATAACCGTGAACACCGGGGACCTGTTTTTT
.	once	TRBJ2-1	TRBV19	CASSSERSDSSYNEQFF	TGTGCCAGTAGTTCAGAGAGGTCAGATAGCTCCTACAATGAGCAGTTCTTC
.	many	TRBJ2-7	TRBV15	CATSRSMTEYEQYF	TGTGCCACCAGCAGATCAATGACGGAGTACGAGCAGTACTTC
.	.	TRBJ1-1	TRBV5-4	CASNFDEGNTEAFF	TGTGCCAGCAACTTCGACGAGGGGAACACTGAAGCTTTCTTT
TRBD1	.	TRBJ1-2	TRBV6-5	CAGSYSGTGQLSGYTF	TGTGCCGGCAGTTACTCAGGGACAGGGCAGCTGAGTGGCTACACCTTC
TRBD1	many	TRBJ2-5	TRBV4-1	CASSQDGQAMETQYF	TGCGCCAGCAGCCAAGATGGACAGGCGATGGAGACCCAGTACTTC
TRBD2	once	TRBJ2-3	TRBV5-1	CASSERPLAGVTDTQYF	TGCGCCAGCAGCGAACGGCCACTAGCGGGTGTGACAGATACGCAGTATTTT
.	.	TRBJ2-1	TRBV20-1	CSASSAWYSKSRQFF	TGCAGTGCTTCCTCAGCGTGGTACTCCAAATCGCGGCAGTTCTTC
.	.	TRBJ1-6	TRBV12-3/TRBV12-4	CACSPGLDNSPLHF	TGTGCCTGCAGCCCGGGACTGGATAATTCACCCCTCCACTTC
TRBD2	.	TRBJ2-1	TRBV10-1	CSRSAGLARKDEQFF	TGCTCCAGGAGCGCGGGACTAGCGAGGAAGGATGAGCAGTTCTTC
.	.	TRBJ2-3	TRBV29-1	CSAAGTGGTDTQYF	TGCAGCGCCGCCGGGACTGGCGGCACAGATACCCAGTATTTT
.	once	TRBJ1-2	TRBV10-2	CASSEFTEGDNTF	TGCGCCAGCAGTGAGTTTACAGAGGGTGACAACACCTTC
TRBD1	.	TRBJ1-1	TRBV11-3	CDSNFRDRTLNTEAFF	TGTGACAGCAACTTCCGGGACAGAACCCTGAACACCGAAGCTTTCTTT
.	.	TRBJ2-1	TRBV12-3/TRBV12-4	CASGTIQGGEQFF	TGTGCCAGCGGTACCATACAGGGTGGTGAGCAGTTCTTC
.	many	TRBJ2-5	TRBV12-5	CASGLTHAETQYF	TGTGCTAGTGGTTTGACCCACGCGGAGACCCAGTACTTC
.	.	TRBJ1-1	TRBV14	CASSQGQSMGIEAFF	TGTGCCAGTAGCCAAGGACAGTCCATGGGGATTGAAGCTTTCTTT
.	.	TRBJ2-7	TRBV20-1	CSAKGTERTYKQYF	TGCAGTGCTAAAGGGACGGAGCGCACCTACAAGCAGTACTTC
.	many	TRBJ1-2	TRBV6-1	CAVGGYTF	TGTGCCGTCGGTGGCTACACCTTC
.	.	TRBJ2-7	TRBV11-2	CASSPPAGRPTYEHYF	TGTGCGAGCAGCCCCCCCGCCGGGAGACCAACCTACGAGCATTACTTC
.	.	TRBJ2-7	TRBV20-1	CSVRKGLSRTYEQYF	TGCAGTGTTAGAAAAGGACTATCGAGGACCTATGAGCAGTACTTC
.	.	TRBJ2-3	TRBV20-1	CSATREWDTQHF	TGCAGTGCTACCAGGGAGTGGGATACGCAGCACTTT
.	.	TRBJ2-7	TRBV13	CVSGSTTGNEQYF	TGTGTCAGCGGCTCAACCACGGGTAACGAGCAGTACTTC
.	.	TRBJ1-1	TRBV29-1	CSVVAERPEDFF	TGCAGCGTTGTGGCGGAAAGACCTGAAGATTTCTTT
.	.	TRBJ1-1	TRBV29-1	CSFVAERPGAFF	TGCAGCTTTGTGGCGGAGAGGCCTGGAGCTTTTTTT
TRBD1	many	TRBJ2-3	TRBV12-3/TRBV12-4	CASSYRQGTDTQYF	TGTGCCAGCAGCTACAGACAGGGGACAGATACGCAGTATTTT
.	.	TRBJ1-5	TRBV4-1	CASSHGPRDNQPQHF	TGCGCCAGCAGCCATGGACCCCGTGACAATCAGCCCCAGCATTTT
.	few	TRBJ2-3	TRBV5-1	CASSLAGGAPDTQYF	TGCGCCAGCAGCTTGGCCGGGGGCGCCCCAGATACGCAGTATTTT
TRBD1	.	TRBJ2-1	TRBV11-2	CANSLVGTGTWKEQFF	TGTGCCAACAGCTTAGTTGGGACAGGGACTTGGAAAGAGCAGTTCTTC
.	.	TRBJ2-7	TRBV11-2	CASSSQGGEQYF	TGTGCCAGCAGCAGTCAGGGGGGCGAGCAGTACTTC
.	.	TRBJ2-1	TRBV14	CASSNQGPYNVQIF	TGTGCCAGCAGCAACCAGGGCCCTTACAATGTGCAGATCTTC
.	.	TRBJ2-1	TRBV18	CASSPPRETPGNEQFF	TGTGCCAGCTCACCACCGAGGGAAACGCCAGGGAATGAGCAGTTCTTC
TRBD1	.	TRBJ2-7	TRBV5-5	CASSWDRCELYF	TGTGCAAGCAGCTGGGACAGGTGTGAGCTGTACTTC
.	.	TRBJ1-2	TRBV10-1	CASSGNRYYGYIF	TGCGCCAGTAGTGGTAACCGATACTATGGCTACATCTTC
.	once	TRBJ2-5	TRBV5-6	CASNWDIRGETQYF	TGTGCCAGTAACTGGGACATCAGGGGAGAGACCCAGTACTTC
TRBD2	.	TRBJ2-1	TRBV28	CASRLGGGKENEQFF	TGTGCCAGCCGACTCGGCGGGGGGAAGGAAAATGAGCAGTTCTTC
.	once	TRBJ2-1	TRBV20-1	CSASAIRGPYNEQFF	TGCAGTGCTAGCGCTATACGGGGACCCTACAATGAGCAGTTCTTC
TRBD2	.	TRBJ2-3	TRBV20-1	CSVRDLERDTDTQYF	TGCAGTGTTAGAGATCTCGAGCGGGACACAGATACGCAGTATTTT
.	.	TRBJ2-1	TRBV11-2	CGSSLHVRNWASFNEQFF	TGTGGCAGCAGCTTACATGTGCGGAACTGGGCCTCTTTCAATGAGCAGTTCTTC
TRBD1	.	TRBJ2-1	TRBV11-2	CTGSLGPGGVPEQFF	TGTACCGGCAGCTTAGGTCCAGGGGGTGTTCCTGAGCAGTTCTTC
.	once	TRBJ2-3	TRBV11-2	CASSLVGTSADTQYF	TGTGCCAGCAGCTTAGTGGGGACGAGCGCAGATACGCAGTATTTT
.	once	TRBJ2-2	TRBV5-5	CASSPGLRVSGELFF	TGTGCCAGCAGCCCGGGATTGCGAGTTAGCGGGGAGCTGTTTTTT
.	.	TRBJ2-7	TRBV29-1	CSASDWSYYELYF	TGCAGCGCTTCTGACTGGTCCTACTACGAGCTGTACTTC
.	many	TRBJ2-7	TRBV5-8	CASSLTGSSYEQYF	TGTGCCAGCAGCTTGACGGGAAGCTCCTACGAGCAGTACTTC
.	few	TRBJ2-6	TRBV29-1	CSTHSGANVLTF	TGTAGCACCCACTCTGGGGCCAACGTCCTGACTTTC
.	.	TRBJ2-3	TRBV28	CASSQSRRVDTQYF	TGTGCCAGCAGTCAGAGCAGGAGGGTAGATACGCAGTATTTT
.	.	TRBJ1-5	TRBV10-3	CDISEPGEQRVHQPQHF	TGTGACATCAGTGAACCTGGCGAACAGCGAGTACATCAGCCCCAGCATTTT
.	.	TRBJ2-5	TRBV4-1	CASSTGARQETQYF	TGCGCCAGCAGCACGGGGGCACGACAAGAGACCCAGTACTTC
.	.	TRBJ1-1	TRBV6-2/TRBV6-3	CDSRPLVGQRREAFF	TGTGACAGCCGACCTCTTGTGGGACAAAGGAGAGAAGCTTTCTTT
.	.	TRBJ2-7	TRBV6-6	CACSHSRGYEQYF	TGTGCATGCAGTCACTCACGAGGCTACGAGCAGTACTTC